Included here is one T cell receptor beta chain sequence, with context. This table comes from immunoSEQ multiplex PCR, and its TCRdb copy is limited to in-frame clones, with some not included. This table holds approximately 89,000 clones, about 80% found once. The data originate from a study of blood T cell repertoires in COVID-19. This CDR3 has 15 residues. Per germline, CDR1 GTSNPN and CDR2 SVGIG (reference sequence). V shed 5 bases and J 5 bases; nucleotides not matched to a gene: 9. The source of this sequence is a human donor in a cohort sampled during active COVID-19. This chain connects TRBV30 to TRBJ1-4; the match to TRBD1 covers 9 bases. Sequenced sample: peripheral blood. CDR3 protein: CAWSKDGTGNEKLFF. Here the CDR3 DNA reads TGTGCCTGGTCAAAGGACGGGACAGGGAATGAAAAACTGTTTTTT.